Detailed here is one T cell receptor beta chain. The sample belongs to a study of blood T cell repertoires in COVID-19. The repertoire was sequenced with immunoSEQ multiplex PCR; TCRdb's copy has only in-frame clones and lacks some. The data hold 200,000 to 250,000 clones, with 70% to 90% observed a single time. Per the germline V gene, CDR1 is SGHNT and CDR2 is YYREEE (reference sequence). V lost 4 bases and J lost 0, with 13 bases in between. There are 16 residues in the CDR3. The material sequenced was PBMCs or T cells enriched from blood (not recorded which). The chain has TRBV5-4 and TRBJ2-2; perhaps TRBD2 as D (6 bases). The sequence was collected from a man aged 25 to 45 who had recovered from COVID-19. CDR3 loop: CASSLGGGSNTGELFF. The CDR3 coding sequence is TGTGCCAGCAGCCTCGGGGGTGGGTCGAACACCGGGGAGCTGTTTTTT.